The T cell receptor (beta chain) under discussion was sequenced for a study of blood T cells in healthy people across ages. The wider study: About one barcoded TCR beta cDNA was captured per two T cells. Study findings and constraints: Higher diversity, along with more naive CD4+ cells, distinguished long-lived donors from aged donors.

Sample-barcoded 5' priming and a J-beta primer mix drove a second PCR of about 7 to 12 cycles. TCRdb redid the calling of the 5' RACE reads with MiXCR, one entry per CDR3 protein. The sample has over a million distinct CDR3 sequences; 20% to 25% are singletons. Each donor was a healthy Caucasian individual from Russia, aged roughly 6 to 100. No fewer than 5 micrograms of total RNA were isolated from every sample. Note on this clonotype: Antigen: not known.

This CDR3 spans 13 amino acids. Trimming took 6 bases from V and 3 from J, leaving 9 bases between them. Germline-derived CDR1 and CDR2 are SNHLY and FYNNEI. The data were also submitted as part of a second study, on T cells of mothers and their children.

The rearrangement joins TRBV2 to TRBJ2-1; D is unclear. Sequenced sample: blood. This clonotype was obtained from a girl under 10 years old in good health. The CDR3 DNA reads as TGTGCCAGCAGCGGAAGTCGCTACAATGAGCAGTTCTTC. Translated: CASSGSRYNEQFF.